This T cell receptor (beta chain) was sequenced during a study of blood T cell repertoires in COVID-19. The protocol was immunoSEQ multiplex PCR, while the TCRdb copy is restricted to in-frame clones and leaves out a portion. Of about 220,000 clones in the sample, about 86% were seen once. The CDR3 is 16 residues long. Germline-derived CDR1 and CDR2 are MDHEN and SYDVKM. The J segment lost 2 bases and the V segment lost 4 bases, leaving 5 bases of the junction unmatched. Material: peripheral blood. This TCR came from a woman aged 45-60 years with COVID-19, enrolled during active disease. The chain couples TRBV28 to TRBJ2-3; 11 bases agree with TRBD2. The CDR3: CASSSPSGGHTDTQYF. The CDR3 DNA follows: TGTGCCAGCAGTTCGCCTAGCGGGGGGCACACAGATACGCAGTATTTT.